Listed here is a single T cell receptor (beta chain). The entry originates in a study of blood T cells in healthy people across ages. About the study: There was about one barcoded beta molecule captured by template switching per two T cells.

The CDR3 is 14 amino acids. The V gene's germline CDR1 is DFQATT and CDR2 SNEGSKA (reference sequence). V gave up 5 bases and J gave up 8 bases; unmatched junction bases: 10. Then a second PCR, running roughly 7 to 11 cycles, was carried out with a sample-barcoded 5' primer and a J-beta primer mix. Every cDNA was tagged by a template-switch adaptor with 12 random nucleotides. TCRdb itself ran the 5' RACE reads through MiXCR, one entry per CDR3 protein. The data show about 630,000 distinct CDR3 sequences, with roughly 21% seen just once and under 4% held by the top ten. Peripheral blood samples of around 11 milliliters were drawn from each donor. Extraction of total RNA produced a minimum of 5 micrograms from each sample.

The chain is built from TRBV20-1 and TRBJ1-2; 11 nucleotides align to TRBD1. Sequencing was done on a sample of blood. The TCR originated in a man aged 65 to 79 in good health. The CDR3 loop is CSAGPGQGAPGYTF. The CDR3 DNA is TGCAGTGCTGGCCCCGGACAGGGGGCGCCGGGCTACACCTTC.